Each of the 29 T cell receptor beta chains below was sequenced from the same sample in a study of regulatory dendritic cells for organ transplantation (dated by TCRdb to 2015 to 2018). Library generation was performed with the immunoSEQ multiplex PCR assay. Drawn from immuneACCESS, this table holds only the in-frame rearrangements with V and J called that TCRdb kept. Clones are partly lost; checked studies trace under half to an unresolved V gene and leave the rest unexplained. The sample table contains about 28,000 clones; only one count was recorded for roughly four fifths of them. The top ten clones comprise approximately 0.094% of the sample. The specimen was naive CD4+ T cells from blood. The cell subset or site label, read with the paper, signifies: CD45RA+ naive T cells. All receptors come from a human donor in good health.

This sequence joins TRBV2 and TRBJ1-4, with D possibly TRBD1 on 6 matching bases. The CDR3 is made up of 14 amino acids. The germline CDR1 and CDR2 sequences are SNHLY and FYNNEI. V lost 5 bases to trimming and J lost 4 bases, with 11 bases between them. The CDR3 is CASSIPQGNEKLFF. CDR3 DNA sequence: TGTGCCAGCAGTATTCCACAGGGTAATGAAAAACTGTTTTTT. Complete variable domain (other parts from reference TRBV2 and TRBJ1-4): EPEVTQTPSHQVTQMGQEVILRCVPISNHLYFYWYRQILGQKVEFLVSFYNNEISEKSEIFDDQFSVERPDGSNFTLKIRSTKLEDSAMYFCASSIPQGNEKLFFGSGTQLSVL.

V is TRBV7-3 and J is TRBJ2-5, with 8 bases identical to TRBD2. The germline CDR1 and CDR2 sequences are SGHTA and FQGTGA. V lost 5 bases, J lost 5 bases, and 7 bases stayed unmatched. This CDR3 has 14 residues. The CDR3 region has the DNA TGTGCCAGCAGCCCCCGGGCTAGCGGGGAGACCCAGTACTTC. This gives the protein CASSPRASGETQYF.

The V call is TRBV5-3, the J call TRBJ2-3, with D possibly being TRBD2 (6 bases). TRBV5-3 is assigned to the ORF class and has an uncertain function. The CDR3 is 13 amino acids. Between the trimmed V and J ends, which lost 5 bases and 6 bases, there was a span of 13 bases. This CDR3 reads CARRGGSGDTQYF. In nucleotides, the CDR3 is TGTGCCAGAAGGGGGGGTAGCGGTGATACGCAGTATTTT.

This clone was found a few times. The chain carries TRBV5-1 and TRBJ2-1; a weak D match, TRBD1 (6 bases). Germline V gene data show CDR1 as SGHRS and CDR2 as YFSETQ. The CDR3 runs 14 residues. Trimming shortened V by 4 bases and J by 9 bases, and 17 bases separated the two germline ends. CDR3 protein: CASSPRRDTGEQFF. The CDR3 DNA follows: TGCGCCAGCAGCCCGCGACGGGACACGGGTGAGCAGTTCTTC. The full variable domain, in which reference TRBV5-1 and TRBJ2-1 provide the parts outside the CDR3, is KAGVTQTPRYLIKTRGQQVTLSCSPISGHRSVSWYQQTPGQGLQFLFEYFSETQRNKGNFPGRFSGRQFSNSRSEMNVSTLELGDSALYLCASSPRRDTGEQFFGPGTRLTVL.

This clone has just one count. The chain couples TRBV6-5 to TRBJ1-4; the D gene is possibly TRBD1 (5 bases). Germline CDR1 MNHEY, CDR2 SVGAGI. CDR3 length equals 16 residues. V was shortened by 0 bases and J by 8 bases, with 16 bases between the two germline ends. CDR3 region: CASSYSGAGNEEKLFF. In nucleotides, the CDR3 is TGTGCCAGCAGTTACTCTGGGGCAGGGAATGAGGAAAAACTGTTTTTT.

The sample holds one count of this clone. V and J are TRBV6-1 and TRBJ1-6; 8 bases agree with TRBD1. CDR3 size: 14 residues. Germline CDR1 reads MNHNS; CDR2 reads SASEGT. V trimming: 5 bases; J trimming: 14 bases; junction bases outside the gene matches: 11. The CDR3 sequence is CASSLDRGIDTLHF. CDR3 sequence (DNA): TGTGCCAGCAGTCTTGACAGGGGAATTGACACCCTCCACTTT.

The rearrangement uses TRBV5-1 and TRBJ2-3; tentative D call: TRBD2 (6 bases). Trimming removed 3 bases at V and 2 bases at J, with 10 bases between. Germline V lookup: CDR1 SGHRS, CDR2 YFSETQ. The CDR3 spans 14 residues. The chain's CDR3 is CASSWGLTTDTQYF. DNA for the CDR3: TGCGCCAGCAGCTGGGGACTGACCACAGATACGCAGTATTTT.

This clone was seen once. V is TRBV27 and J is TRBJ2-7, with D tentatively TRBD1 (6 bases). Germline CDR1 MNHEY, CDR2 SMNVEV (reference sequence). With 2 bases removed from V and 5 bases from J, the gap between germline ends came to 16 bases. The CDR3 extends over 15 amino acids. The CDR3 loop is CASSLMAGVSHEQYF. For the CDR3, the DNA is TGTGCCAGCAGTTTAATGGCAGGGGTATCGCACGAGCAGTACTTC.

This rearrangement joins TRBV2 to TRBJ2-3, with 13 nucleotides matching TRBD2. The CDR3 loop spans 16 amino acids. Per germline, CDR1 SNHLY and CDR2 FYNNEI. Losses at the gene ends were 5 bases for V and 5 bases for J; bases not matched to a gene: 7. CDR3 residues: CASSILAGGPGDTQYF. For the CDR3, the DNA is TGTGCCAGCAGTATACTAGCGGGGGGGCCGGGAGATACGCAGTATTTT. Using reference TRBV2 and TRBJ2-3 for the parts outside the CDR3, the full variable domain is EPEVTQTPSHQVTQMGQEVILRCVPISNHLYFYWYRQILGQKVEFLVSFYNNEISEKSEIFDDQFSVERPDGSNFTLKIRSTKLEDSAMYFCASSILAGGPGDTQYFGPGTRLTVL.

This chain links TRBV27 with TRBJ2-7; D gene unclear. The germline CDR1 and CDR2 sequences are MNHEY and SMNVEV (reference sequence). This CDR3 is 16 amino acids long. The V and J ends lost 5 bases and 0 bases respectively, with 17 bases between them. As DNA, the CDR3 is TGTGCCAGCAGTAAGGCGAGGTCCACAAGCTCCTACGAGCAGTACTTC. The encoded protein is CASSKARSTSSYEQYF.

This chain links TRBV27 with TRBJ2-1; 8 bases line up with TRBD2. The CDR3 sequence is 13 residues long. Germline V gives CDR1 MNHEY, CDR2 SMNVEV (reference sequence). After removal of 8 bases from V and 15 bases from J, the junction contained 15 bases not matched to a gene. CDR3 DNA sequence: TGTGCCAGCCAGGGCGGGGGGCCCAACAGTTTGTTCTTC. As protein: CASQGGGPNSLFF.

This chain links TRBV7-3 with TRBJ2-2; D perhaps matches TRBD2 (7 bases). Trimming left V 0 bases short and J 4 bases short, with 18 bases between. The CDR3 consists of 18 residues. The V gene's germline CDR1 is SGHTA and CDR2 FQGTGA. CDR3 sequence reads: CASSLTLRGGQGTGELFF. The CDR3 region has the DNA TGTGCCAGCAGCTTAACGTTGAGGGGGGGCCAAGGCACCGGGGAGCTGTTTTTT.

This rearrangement joins TRBV9 to TRBJ2-3, with D perhaps matching TRBD2 (5 bases). Germline lookup yields CDR1 SGDLS and CDR2 YYNGEE. The V end lost 0 bases, the J end lost 6 bases, and 17 bases lay between the germline ends. The CDR3 sequence is 16 residues long. In DNA form, the CDR3 reads TGTGCCAGCAGCGTAGGTTCCGGGGTTTCGCATGATACGCAGTATTTT. This sequence encodes CASSVGSGVSHDTQYF.

This sequence joins TRBV5-1 and TRBJ1-4; perhaps TRBD1 as D (5 bases). Germline V gene lookup returns CDR1 SGHRS and CDR2 YFSETQ. Trimming left V 0 bases short and J 8 bases short, with 14 bases between. The CDR3 has 15 amino acids. Written as DNA, the CDR3 is TGCGCCAGCAGCTTGGGCGCGGGGGGATGGGAAAAACTGTTTTTT. The encoded protein is CASSLGAGGWEKLFF.

J is TRBJ1-1 and V is TRBV5-4; the D gene is possibly TRBD1 (5 bases). The germline gives CDR1 SGHNT, CDR2 YYREEE (reference sequence). The CDR3 runs 15 residues. V was trimmed by 0 bases and J by 5 bases, leaving 14 bases between them. The CDR3 protein is CASSLALGGTTEAFF. The CDR3 DNA reads as TGTGCCAGCAGCTTGGCTCTGGGGGGGACGACTGAAGCTTTCTTT. The whole variable domain, filled in from reference TRBV5-4 and TRBJ1-1, reads ETGVTQSPTHLIKTRGQQVTLRCSSQSGHNTVSWYQQALGQGPQFIFQYYREEENGRGNFPPRFSGLQFPNYSSELNVNALELDDSALYLCASSLALGGTTEAFFGQGTRLTVV.

J is TRBJ1-1 and V is TRBV6-5; D is unclear. There are 12 residues in the CDR3. The V and J ends lost 7 bases and 1 base respectively, with 7 bases between them. CDR1 is MNHEY and CDR2 is SVGAGI in the germline V gene. CDR3 coding DNA: TGTGCCAGCAATTCAGGGAACACTGAAGCTTTCTTT. It is translated as CASNSGNTEAFF.

The chain has TRBV6-4 and TRBJ1-2; no reliable D call. Trimming stripped 2 bases from V and 8 bases from J, with 12 bases between. The CDR3 has 13 amino acids. Germline V lookup: CDR1 MRHNA, CDR2 SNTAGT. The CDR3 region is CASSDGGVRGYTF. DNA for the CDR3: TGTGCCAGCAGTGACGGCGGGGTAAGGGGCTACACCTTC.

The CDR3 loop is CASRRDSFYGYTF. As DNA, the CDR3 is TGCGCCAGCAGGAGGGACAGCTTCTATGGCTACACCTTC. The chain combines TRBV5-1 with TRBJ1-2; TRBD1 matches 7 bases. This CDR3 region has 13 residues. Germline V gene sequence: CDR1 SGHRS, CDR2 YFSETQ. V shed 5 bases, J shed 4 bases, and the junction held 5 bases outside the gene matches.

The chain has TRBV19 and TRBJ1-2; maybe TRBD1 (5 bases). Germline CDR1 is LNHDA and CDR2 is SQIVND (reference sequence). CDR3 length equals 13 residues. With 6 bases removed from V and 1 base from J, the gap between germline ends came to 9 bases. The CDR3 DNA follows: TGTGCCAGTAGCATTGACAGTAACTATGGCTACACCTTC. Amino acids: CASSIDSNYGYTF.

The chain uses TRBV5-8 and TRBJ1-5, with D unresolved. Trimming stripped 0 bases from V and 2 bases from J, with 15 bases between. CDR1 is SGHTS and CDR2 is YDEGEE in the germline V gene. This CDR3 contains 17 residues. The CDR3 sequence is CASSLVGDPTRNQPQHF. Written as DNA, the CDR3 is TGTGCCAGCAGCTTGGTTGGAGACCCAACCCGCAATCAGCCCCAGCATTTT.

V and J are TRBV5-4 and TRBJ2-5; possible D gene TRBD1, 5 bases. Germline-derived CDR1 and CDR2 are SGHNT and YYREEE (reference sequence). Trimming cost V 1 base and J 5 bases, with 6 bases left between them. This CDR3 spans 12 amino acids. The CDR3 loop reads CASSLKGETQYF. The CDR3 nucleotides read TGTGCCAGCAGCTTGAAGGGGGAGACCCAGTACTTC.

The chain combines TRBV5-4 with TRBJ2-7; 10 bases agree with TRBD1. CDR1 is SGHNT, CDR2 YYREEE, per germline (reference sequence). The CDR3 is 15 residues long. The junction had 5 bases not matched to a gene; V was cut back by 0 bases and J by 5 bases. CDR3 coding DNA: TGTGCCAGCAGCTTGGTCGGGGACAGGGGCCACGAGCAGTACTTC. Amino acid sequence: CASSLVGDRGHEQYF.

CDR3 in DNA: TGCGCCAGCAGCTTGGGGGCAGGGGGCGGTGGCTACGAGCAGTACTTC. Protein sequence: CASSLGAGGGGYEQYF. The chain carries TRBV5-1 and TRBJ2-7; 8 nucleotides agree with TRBD1. V lost 0 bases and J lost 3; bases outside the gene matches: 8. The CDR3 consists of 16 residues. Germline V gene lookup returns CDR1 SGHRS and CDR2 YFSETQ.

The V call is TRBV10-2, the J call TRBJ2-1; 7 nucleotides align to TRBD1. CDR1 and CDR2 from the germline V gene are WSHSY and SAAADI. The CDR3 length is 17 residues. J was trimmed by 0 bases and V by 2 bases; bases with no gene match: 7. CDR3 coding DNA: TGCGCCAGCAGTGAGGGGCGACAGGGCTACTCCTACAATGAGCAGTTCTTC. Translating gives CASSEGRQGYSYNEQFF.

The chain employs TRBV25-1 and TRBJ1-2, with 9 bases that match TRBD1. CDR3 size: 14 residues. CDR1 is MGHDK and CDR2 is SYGVNS in the germline V gene. V dropped 7 bases and J dropped 8; count of bases not matched to a gene: 11. The CDR3: CASTPGDRAGGYTF. The DNA for the CDR3 is TGTGCCAGCACCCCCGGGGACAGGGCCGGAGGCTACACCTTC.

The chain employs TRBV6-5 and TRBJ1-3; no clear D. Trimming took 4 bases from V and 4 from J, leaving 5 bases between them. The CDR3 consists of 12 residues. Germline V gives CDR1 MNHEY, CDR2 SVGAGI. The CDR3 coding sequence is TGTGCCAGCAGTTCCCAGGGAAACACCATATATTTT. It encodes CASSSQGNTIYF.

The CDR3 DNA is TGTGCCAGCACCCGGGACGGGGGTGCCCTAGGTGAAAAACTGTTTTTT. Translating it yields CASTRDGGALGEKLFF. The V and J genes are TRBV5-6 and TRBJ1-4; weak D call: TRBD1 (5 bases). CDR1 is SGHDT, CDR2 YYEEEE, per germline. Trimming pared 6 bases from V and 7 bases from J, leaving 22 bases between. This CDR3 contains 16 residues.

The chain carries TRBV1 and TRBJ2-2; no DNA check was done on the table's D call, TRBD1. TRBV1 is labeled a pseudogene. This CDR3 has 17 residues. The CDR3 reads CTSSQAPGPRATGELFF. In nucleotides, the CDR3 is TGCACCAGCAGCCAAGCCCCAGGGCCTCGGGCCACCGGGGAGCTGTTTTTT.

The chain combines TRBV10-3 with TRBJ1-2; 7 bases line up with TRBD1. V gave up 2 bases and J gave up 4 bases; unmatched junction bases: 13. CDR3 length: 17 amino acids. Per germline, CDR1 ENHRY and CDR2 SYGVKD. DNA of the CDR3: TGTGCCATCAGTGAGCCCCCGGGGACAGAGGCTCCCTATGGCTACACCTTC. Its protein product is CAISEPPGTEAPYGYTF.